A single sample is the source of the 30 T cell receptor beta chains below, sequenced in a study of T cells in women clearing cervical HPV infection. The protocol was immunoSEQ multiplex PCR, while the TCRdb copy is restricted to in-frame clones and leaves out a portion. Recorded for this sample: more than 25,000 clones. The sequenced sample was blood buffy coat. The source of these receptors is a woman aged 18 to 69 with a cervical HPV16 infection that either progressed to CIN3+ or cleared (not recorded which).

A word on this clone: The CDR3 goes on 3 residues after the read ends, and that part is filled in from the germline J gene. The chain uses TRBV5-1 and TRBJ2-3, with 9 bases fitting TRBD1. CDR1 is SGHRS and CDR2 is YFSETQ in the germline V gene. The CDR3 runs 14 residues. Incomplete CDR3 DNA: TGCGCCAGCTCACAGGGGGCTCTCCAAGAGACG. Translating gives CASSQGALQET. The whole CDR3 protein is CASSQGALQETQYF.

A remark on this clone: The read terminates 3 residues before the CDR3 end, so the remaining end is supplied by the germline J gene. This sequence joins TRBV18 and TRBJ1-1; possible D gene TRBD1, 5 bases. CDR1 and CDR2 from the germline V gene are KGHSH and LQKENI. V lost 2 bases and J 6 bases, leaving 7 bases between the germline ends. The CDR3 totals 12 residues. The CDR3 loop is CASSPAGSEAFF. Partial CDR3 DNA: TGTGCCAGCTCACCAGCAGGGTCTGAA. Using reference TRBV18 and TRBJ1-1 for the parts outside the CDR3, the full variable domain is NAGVMQNPRHLVRRRGQEARLRCSPMKGHSHVYWYRQLPEEGLKFMVYLQKENIIDESGMPKERFSAEFPKEGPSILRIQQVVRGDSAAYFCASSPAGSEAFFGQGTRLTVV.

As to this clone: The junction differs from germline at one of its ends, possibly a read error. CDR3 in amino acids: CSSSLGGQPQYF. CDR3 DNA (partial): TGTTCCAGCAGCTTGGGGGGTCAGCCG. The J gene is TRBJ2-3, the V gene TRBV7-9, with D tentatively TRBD2 (6 bases). The CDR3 is cut off 3 residues early in the read; its end comes from the germline J gene. CDR3 length equals 12 residues. Per the germline V gene, CDR1 is SEHNR and CDR2 is FQNEAQ (reference sequence). Supplemented by reference TRBV7-9 and TRBJ2-3, the full variable domain reads DTGVSQNPRHKITKRGQNVTFRCDPISEHNRLYWYRQTLGQGPEFLTYFQNEAQLEKSRLLSDRFSAERPKGSFSTLEIQRTEQGDSAMYLCSSSLGGQPQYFGPGTRLTVL.

Here the CDR3 reads CSVGGGIGQPQYF. Partial CDR3 DNA: TGCAGCGTTGGAGGGGGCATAGGTCAGCCG. The chain joins TRBV29-1 to TRBJ2-3; TRBD1 agrees at 7 bases. From the germline J gene comes the end of the CDR3, since the read stops 3 residues before it. CDR3 length equals 13 residues. The germline CDR1 and CDR2 sequences are SQVTM and ANQGSEA.

Worth noting for this clone: The read terminates 3 residues before the CDR3 end, so the remaining end is supplied by the germline J gene. V usage is TRBV6-2 or TRBV6-3 and J usage is TRBJ1-5, with a possible D match to TRBD1 (6 bases). V was pared by 6 bases and J by 1 base, with 13 bases between. The CDR3 sequence is 15 residues long. Germline CDR1 is MNHEY and CDR2 is SVGEGT. The CDR3 spells CASRIQGLSNQPQHF. The CDR3 DNA, read in part, is TGTGCCAGCAGGATACAGGGTCTGAGCAATCAGCCC.

Worth noting for this clone: The read is 3 residues too short to cover the CDR3 end, so that end is filled in from the germline J gene. The chain employs TRBV7-2 and TRBJ1-1, with 7 bases matching TRBD1. The V gene's germline CDR1 is SGHTA and CDR2 FQGNSA. This CDR3 spans 15 amino acids. Trimming removed 3 bases from V and 5 bases from J; junction bases left unmatched: 9. Here the CDR3 reads CASSLYDRARTEAFF. Partial CDR3 DNA: TGTGCCAGCAGCTTGTACGACAGGGCGAGGACTGAA.

Regarding this clone: The CDR3 end is not reached by the read, which stops 3 residues before it; the germline J gene fills it in. The rearrangement joins TRBV20-1 to TRBJ1-1; D is possibly TRBD1 (5 bases). CDR1 DFQATT and CDR2 SNEGSKA come from the germline V gene (reference sequence). The CDR3 runs 11 residues. CDR3: CSASTRGEAFF. The CDR3 DNA, read in part, is TGCAGTGCTAGCACCCGGGGGGAA.

With respect to this clone: With the read ending 3 residues before the CDR3 end, the germline J gene is used to fill in that end. The chain carries TRBV28 and TRBJ1-1, with 12 nucleotides matching TRBD1. The germline gives CDR1 MDHEN, CDR2 SYDVKM. V lost 6 bases to trimming and J lost 5 bases; unmatched junction nucleotides: 10. The CDR3 totals 16 residues. Partial CDR3 DNA: TGTGCCAGCAGGTCCGGGACAGGGGGCCGTTGGACTGAA. As protein: CASRSGTGGRWTE. The whole CDR3 is CASRSGTGGRWTEAFF.

On this clone itself: The read falls 3 residues short of the CDR3 end, and the missing part is taken from the germline J gene. The genes are TRBV7-7 and TRBJ1-6; the D gene is possibly TRBD1 (5 bases). Germline lookup yields CDR1 SSHAT and CDR2 FNYEAQ (reference sequence). The CDR3 extends over 14 amino acids. V was cut by 6 bases and J by 10 bases, with 16 bases left in between. CDR3 DNA (partial): TGTGCCAGCAGTCTAGGGGAGAGGGAATCACCC. Translating gives CASSLGERESP. The complete CDR3 sequence is CASSLGERESPLHF.

A remark on this clone: Coverage ceases 3 residues before the CDR3 finishes, and the germline J gene fills in the end. This chain connects TRBV7-8 to TRBJ2-5, with D maybe TRBD2 (5 bases). The ends were cut back, 5 bases at V and 4 bases at J, with 14 bases in the middle. The CDR3 runs 14 residues. Germline V gives CDR1 SGHVS, CDR2 FQNEAQ. CDR3 DNA (partial): TGTGCCAGCAGCCAATCCGGACTTTTAGAGACC. Its protein is CASSQSGLLET. The complete CDR3 sequence is CASSQSGLLETQYF. Combining the CDR3 with reference TRBV7-8 and TRBJ2-5 gives the whole variable domain GAGVSQSPRYKVAKRGQDVALRCDPISGHVSLFWYQQALGQGPEFLTYFQNEAQLDKSGLPSDRFFAERPEGSVSTLKIQRTQQEDSAVYLCASSQSGLLETQYFGPGTRLLVL.

Note on this clone: Coverage ceases 3 residues before the CDR3 finishes, and the germline J gene fills in the end. The rearrangement joins TRBV7-2 to TRBJ1-4; D not resolved. The CDR3 runs to 15 residues. The germline V gene has CDR1 SGHTA and CDR2 FQGNSA. V was clipped by 1 base and J by 7 bases, with 13 bases between them. CDR3 in amino acids: CASSLGTGSGEKLFF. CDR3 bases read: TGTGCCAGCAGCTTAGGGACGGGGTCGGGTGAAAAA.

Notes on this clone: The read comes to an end 3 residues before the CDR3 does, leaving the germline J gene to fill in the end. The J gene is TRBJ2-6, the V gene TRBV2; D is undetermined. Germline V gene sequence: CDR1 SNHLY, CDR2 FYNNEI. Deletions cut 3 bases from V and 1 base from J, with 7 bases between. The CDR3 loop spans 15 amino acids. The CDR3 reads CASSEQESGANVLTF. CDR3 bases read: TGTGCCAGCAGTGAGCAGGAGTCTGGGGCCAACGTC.

In regard to this clone: The CDR3 goes on 3 residues after the read ends, and that part is filled in from the germline J gene. This same CDR3 is encoded by further DNA sequences in the sample. The chain combines TRBV6-2 or TRBV6-3 with TRBJ1-2, with D possibly matching TRBD1 (6 bases). The CDR3 sequence is 12 residues long. Germline V lookup: CDR1 MNHEY, CDR2 SVGEGT. CDR3 residues: CASSQGQGSYTF. The sequenced part of the CDR3 DNA is TGTGCCAGCAGCCAGGGGCAGGGGAGC.

About this clone: The read falls 3 residues short of the CDR3 end, and the missing part is taken from the germline J gene. The rearrangement links TRBV3-1 (or the pseudogene TRBV3-2) to TRBJ2-3; D perhaps matches TRBD2 (6 bases). This CDR3 region has 16 residues. Germline V lookup: CDR1 LGHDT, CDR2 YNNKEL (reference sequence). V was pared by 0 bases and J by 4 bases, with 14 bases between. The covered CDR3 bases are TGTGCCAGCAGCCAAGAATTGGGGGGTAGTGCAGATACG. Its protein product is CASSQELGGSADT. In full, the CDR3 is CASSQELGGSADTQYF.

A remark on this clone: The CDR3 end is not reached by the read, which stops 3 residues before it; the germline J gene fills it in. The chain is built from TRBV5-1 and TRBJ2-1; 7 bases are shared with TRBD1. V was clipped by 4 bases and J by 9 bases; unmatched bases: 13. The CDR3 is 15 residues long. Per germline, CDR1 SGHRS and CDR2 YFSETQ. The covered CDR3 bases are TGCGCCAGCAGCAAAACCGGGACAGAAGGTGGTGAG. Translation gives CASSKTGTEGGE. The full CDR3 is CASSKTGTEGGEQFF.

For this clone: The CDR3 is cut off 3 residues early in the read; its end comes from the germline J gene. The chain is built from TRBV7-7 and TRBJ2-3; 11 nucleotides align to TRBD2. The germline CDR1 and CDR2 sequences are SSHAT and FNYEAQ (reference sequence). The CDR3 covers 15 residues. The CDR3 sequence: CASSLIAGGPQTQYF. The sequenced part of the CDR3 DNA is TGTGCCAGCAGCTTAATAGCGGGGGGGCCTCAGACG.

Of note for this clone: The read gets to within 3 residues of the CDR3 end, and the germline J gene fills in the rest. This chain uses TRBV5-8 with TRBJ2-7; a weak D match, TRBD2 (5 bases). Trimming left V 3 bases short and J 3 bases short, with 16 bases between. Germline lookup yields CDR1 SGHTS and CDR2 YDEGEE. CDR3 length: 15 residues. The sequenced part of the CDR3 DNA is TGTGCCAGCAGCTCTAGGAGTAGCGCTCTCTACGAG. Its protein is CASSSRSSALYE. The complete CDR3 reads CASSSRSSALYEQYF.

Turning to this clone: The read stops 3 residues short of the end of the CDR3; the missing end is completed from the germline J gene. The chain carries TRBV28 and TRBJ1-2; possible D gene TRBD1, 5 bases. The CDR3 is 15 amino acids. Germline V gene data show CDR1 as MDHEN and CDR2 as SYDVKM. CDR3 DNA, as far as it was read: TGTGCCAGCAGTTTGGTCAGGGTTGAGGTAATCGGC. It is translated as CASSLVRVEVIG. The complete CDR3 sequence is CASSLVRVEVIGYTF.

CDR3 residues: CASSLAGYNQPQHF. The CDR3 bases that were read are TGTGCCAGCAGCTTGGCGGGTTACAATCAGCCC. The chain employs TRBV7-9 and TRBJ1-5; the D is unclear. Read sequence stops 3 residues before the CDR3 end, and the germline J gene provides the missing end. The germline V gene encodes CDR1 SEHNR and CDR2 FQNEAQ (reference sequence). The CDR3 consists of 14 residues. V lost 3 bases and J lost 3, with 9 bases in between.

Of note for this clone: Read data end 3 residues before the CDR3 end; the end is taken from the germline J gene. The rearrangement joins TRBV29-1 to TRBJ1-1; 7 nucleotides align to TRBD1. Looked up from germline, CDR1 is SQVTM and CDR2 is ANQGSEA. The CDR3 runs 15 residues. This CDR3 reads CSVEDLGGDQPGAFF. The CDR3 DNA, read in part, is TGCAGCGTTGAAGATCTAGGGGGCGATCAACCTGGG.

About this clone: From the germline J gene comes the end of the CDR3, since the read stops 3 residues before it. This rearrangement joins TRBV2 to TRBJ2-3; a possible D gene is TRBD2 (6 bases). V was pared by 7 bases and J by 6 bases, with 17 bases between. From germline, CDR1 is SNHLY and CDR2 FYNNEI. The CDR3 has 14 residues. The CDR3 bases that were read are TGTGCCAGCAAAAGCGGGCCCGACCGCGATACG. It codes for CASKSGPDRDT. The complete CDR3 reads CASKSGPDRDTQYF.

Concerning this clone: Read sequence stops 3 residues before the CDR3 end, and the germline J gene provides the missing end. The chain employs TRBV29-1 and TRBJ2-2; a weak D match, TRBD1 (5 bases). Germline lookup yields CDR1 SQVTM and CDR2 ANQGSEA. CDR3 length equals 13 residues. The CDR3: CSVGGAATEKLFF. The sequenced part of the CDR3 DNA is TGCAGCGTTGGGGGCGCAGCCACTGAAAAG.

Details on this clone: The CDR3 goes on 3 residues after the read ends, and that part is filled in from the germline J gene. The genes are TRBV5-1 and TRBJ2-2; D is perhaps TRBD1 (6 bases). Germline V CDR1 and CDR2: SGHRS, YFSETQ. The V end was cut by 1 base, the J end by 4 bases, with 8 bases between. The CDR3 is made up of 14 amino acids. The CDR3 reads CASSLTRGTGELFF. CDR3 bases read: TGCGCCAGCAGCTTGACCAGGGGCACCGGGGAG. The full variable domain, completed using reference TRBV5-1 and TRBJ2-2, is KAGVTQTPRYLIKTRGQQVTLSCSPISGHRSVSWYQQTPGQGLQFLFEYFSETQRNKGNFPGRFSGRQFSNSRSEMNVSTLELGDSALYLCASSLTRGTGELFFGEGSRLTVL.

Regarding this clone: The CDR3 is cut off 3 residues early in the read; its end comes from the germline J gene. V gene TRBV7-2 combines with J gene TRBJ2-2, with D possibly matching TRBD1 (5 bases). Germline V lookup: CDR1 SGHTA, CDR2 FQGNSA. The CDR3 sequence is 13 residues long. The CDR3 bases that were read are TGTGCCAGCAGCTTAGGTGGGGCCAACGTG. Translating gives CASSLGGANV. The full CDR3 is CASSLGGANVLFF.

A word on this clone: Coverage ceases 3 residues before the CDR3 finishes, and the germline J gene fills in the end. The chain is built from TRBV7-9 and TRBJ2-5; D gene uncertain. Germline CDR1 and CDR2: SEHNR and FQNEAQ (reference sequence). The V and J ends lost 3 bases and 4 bases respectively, with 9 bases between them. The length of the CDR3 is 13 residues. Here the CDR3 reads CASSFSNAETQYF. The part of the CDR3 DNA that was read is TGTGCCAGCAGCTTTAGCAACGCAGAGACC.

Concerning this clone: The DNA ends 3 residues before the CDR3 does, and the rest of the CDR3 is filled in from the germline J gene. This chain joins TRBV7-9 and TRBJ2-5, with 7 nucleotides matching TRBD1. In germline, CDR1 is SEHNR, CDR2 FQNEAQ (reference sequence). This CDR3 region has 12 residues. V lost 5 bases, J lost 5 bases, and 2 bases stayed unmatched. CDR3 DNA, as far as it was read: TGTGCCAGCAGCAACAGGGGTGAGACC. Amino acid sequence: CASSNRGET. The CDR3 in its entirety is CASSNRGETQYF.

As concerns this clone: The CDR3 goes on 3 residues after the read ends, and that part is filled in from the germline J gene. The chain combines TRBV30 with TRBJ2-7, with D possibly being TRBD2 (5 bases). CDR1 is GTSNPN, CDR2 SVGIG, per germline (reference sequence). V lost 4 bases, J lost 3 bases, and 13 bases lay in between. The CDR3 is made up of 13 amino acids. Here the CDR3 reads CAWKKTGVYEQYF. The sequenced CDR3 bases are TGTGCCTGGAAAAAGACCGGGGTCTACGAG.

CDR3 amino acids: CAWREAGANVLFF. CDR3 DNA, as far as it was read: TGTGCCTGGAGGGAGGCGGGGGCCAACGTG. The chain links TRBV30 to TRBJ2-2, with a weak D call TRBD2 (7 bases). The sequence runs out 3 residues before the end of the CDR3; the remainder is reconstructed from the germline J gene. This CDR3 has 13 residues. CDR1 is GTSNPN and CDR2 is SVGIG in the germline V gene (reference sequence).

Concerning this clone: One end of the junction does not line up with germline, which may come from a read error. The CDR3 end lies 3 residues beyond the end of the read and is filled in from the germline J gene. This sequence joins TRBV7-8 and TRBJ1-3, with D tentatively TRBD1 (5 bases). This CDR3 is 14 amino acids long. Germline V gene data show CDR1 as SGHVS and CDR2 as FQNEAQ. The CDR3 reads CASSLRGVGDTIYF. The DNA read from the CDR3 is TGTGCCAGCAGCTTACGGGGGGTTGGAGACACC.

On this clone itself: Coverage ceases 3 residues before the CDR3 finishes, and the germline J gene fills in the end. This chain uses TRBV19 with TRBJ1-2; maybe TRBD1 (5 bases). CDR3 length: 15 amino acids. Germline CDR1 reads LNHDA; CDR2 reads SQIVND (reference sequence). This CDR3 is CASSSGAENKNDYTF. The CDR3 bases that were read are TGTGCCAGTAGTAGCGGGGCCGAAAATAAGAATGAC.